The 17 T cell receptor beta chains below were found in one sample sequenced in a study of blood T cell repertoires in COVID-19. Assay used: immunoSEQ multiplex PCR; TCRdb lists only in-frame clones, some missing. The sample has roughly 73,000 clones, around 75% seen once. The specimen was peripheral blood. These receptors all come from a man aged 65-85 years with acute or convalescent COVID-19.

In DNA, the CDR3 is TGTGCCAGTAGTATGACTAGCCCCTACGAGCAGTACTTC. It specifies CASSMTSPYEQYF. The V and J genes are TRBV19 and TRBJ2-7, with 7 bases lining up with TRBD2. CDR1 LNHDA and CDR2 SQIVND come from the germline V gene (reference sequence). This CDR3 has 13 amino acids. The trim removed 3 bases at V and 2 bases at J, leaving 1 base unmatched. Supplemented by reference TRBV19 and TRBJ2-7, the full variable domain reads DGGITQSPKYLFRKEGQNVTLSCEQNLNHDAMYWYRQDPGQGLRLIYYSQIVNDFQKGDIAEGYSVSREKKESFPLTVTSAQKNPTAFYLCASSMTSPYEQYFGPGTRLTVT.

Judged by abundance, this clone is medium-sized (0.01 to 0.1%). The chain carries TRBV20-1 and TRBJ2-1, with no clear D. The CDR3 spans 11 residues. Germline assignment: CDR1 DFQATT and CDR2 SNEGSKA (reference sequence). Trimming pared 3 bases from V and 9 bases from J, leaving 9 bases between. As DNA, the CDR3 is TGCAGTGCTAGTGTTTGGCTTGAGCAGTTCTTC. Translated, it gives CSASVWLEQFF.

This clone came up a few times. The V call is TRBV28, the J call TRBJ1-5; a possible D gene is TRBD1 (5 bases). The V gene lost 6 bases and the J gene lost 6 bases, with 9 bases spanning the gap. There are 12 residues in the CDR3. Germline V lookup: CDR1 MDHEN, CDR2 SYDVKM. The chain's CDR3 is CASSTGGQPQHF. The CDR3 DNA reads TGTGCCAGCAGCACGGGGGGTCAGCCCCAGCATTTT.

This clone was detected ten times or more. V usage is TRBV29-1 and J usage is TRBJ2-2; no firm D call. V lost 4 bases, J lost 1 base, and 7 bases lay in between. The CDR3 contains 13 residues. Germline values: CDR1 SQVTM, CDR2 ANQGSEA. CDR3 sequence (DNA): TGCAGCGTTGTTCAGGAGAACACCGGGGAGCTGTTTTTT. Protein sequence: CSVVQENTGELFF.

The CDR3 DNA is TGTGCCAGCAGTTGGACAGGGGGTCTTTACGAGCAGTACTTC. It encodes CASSWTGGLYEQYF. The gene calls are TRBV28 and TRBJ2-7, with TRBD1 matching over 10 bases. The V segment lost 4 bases and the J segment 4 bases; nucleotides outside the gene matches: 4. CDR1 MDHEN and CDR2 SYDVKM come from the germline V gene. The CDR3 sequence is 14 residues long.

The chain carries TRBV19 and TRBJ2-1, with a weak D call TRBD1 (6 bases). The CDR3 covers 16 residues. V shed 5 bases and J shed 0 bases, with 14 bases lying between them. CDR1 is LNHDA and CDR2 is SQIVND in the germline V gene (reference sequence). CDR3 loop: CASSRNRESSYNEQFF. The CDR3 DNA sequence: TGTGCCAGTAGTCGAAACAGGGAAAGCTCCTACAATGAGCAGTTCTTC.

Written as DNA, the CDR3 is TGTGCCAGCAAATATAGCAATCAGCCCCAGCATTTT. Protein product: CASKYSNQPQHF. V and J are TRBV6-5 and TRBJ1-5; no reliable D call. The V gene lost 7 bases and the J gene lost 0 bases, with 4 bases spanning the gap. Germline V gives CDR1 MNHEY, CDR2 SVGAGI. The CDR3 sequence is 12 residues long.

The chain uses TRBV3-1 (or the pseudogene TRBV3-2) and TRBJ1-2, with no clear D. This CDR3 has 14 residues. The germline CDR1 and CDR2 sequences are LGHDT and YNNKEL (reference sequence). Trimming took off 7 bases at V and 6 bases at J, with 18 bases between the two ends. The CDR3 DNA sequence: TGTGCCAGCATGCGCTCAGGAGGCTGGGATGGCTACACCTTC. It translates to CASMRSGGWDGYTF.

The chain combines TRBV11-2 with TRBJ2-1; TRBD1 matches at 7 bases. V dropped 5 bases and J dropped 7; count of bases not matched to a gene: 5. The germline CDR1 and CDR2 sequences are SGHAT and FQNNGV. There are 13 residues in the CDR3. As DNA, the CDR3 is TGTGCCAGCAGCCGGGACAGAGGTAATGAGCAGTTCTTC. This codes for CASSRDRGNEQFF. The full variable domain, in which reference TRBV11-2 and TRBJ2-1 provide the parts outside the CDR3, is EAGVAQSPRYKIIEKRQSVAFWCNPISGHATLYWYQQILGQGPKLLIQFQNNGVVDDSQLPKDRFSAERLKGVDSTLKIQPAKLEDSAVYLCASSRDRGNEQFFGPGTRLTVL.

The chain combines TRBV10-1 with TRBJ2-5, with TRBD2 identical over 13 bases. Trimming took 4 bases from V and 2 from J; bases not matched to a gene: 4. Germline V gives CDR1 WNHNN, CDR2 SYGVQD (reference sequence). This CDR3 is built from 16 residues. The CDR3 is CASSGTSGSRQETQYF. The CDR3 DNA follows: TGCGCCAGCAGTGGGACTAGCGGGAGTCGTCAAGAGACCCAGTACTTC.

The chain combines TRBV9 with TRBJ1-5; possibly TRBD1 for D (5 bases). The V end lost 0 bases, the J end lost 9 bases, and 13 bases lay between the germline ends. The CDR3 sequence is 14 residues long. Germline V gene sequence: CDR1 SGDLS, CDR2 YYNGEE. CDR3 DNA sequence: TGTGCCAGCAGCGTAGCGGGGGGGGATCGGCCCCAGCATTTT. This sequence encodes CASSVAGGDRPQHF.

This chain links TRBV5-8 with TRBJ1-5; TRBD1 matches 9 bases. V trimming: 3 bases; J trimming: 7 bases; junction bases outside the gene matches: 5. CDR3 length: 14 residues. Per the germline V gene, CDR1 is SGHTS and CDR2 is YDEGEE. The CDR3 nucleotides are TGTGCCAGCAGCTCGGGGACAGGGAGGCAGCCCCAGCATTTT. Translated: CASSSGTGRQPQHF.

The chain joins TRBV28 to TRBJ1-4; 8 nucleotides align to TRBD1. The germline CDR1 and CDR2 sequences are MDHEN and SYDVKM. The CDR3 loop spans 14 amino acids. J lost 7 bases, V lost 6 bases, and 7 bases had no gene match. CDR3 nucleotide sequence: TGTGCCAGCAGACTCGACAGGGGAGGTGAAAAACTGTTTTTT. It codes for CASRLDRGGEKLFF.

This chain joins TRBV5-1 and TRBJ2-5, with TRBD2 identical over 10 bases. The ends lost 0 bases at V and 4 bases at J; junction bases unmatched: 0. This CDR3 has 14 residues. The germline V gene has CDR1 SGHRS and CDR2 YFSETQ. The CDR3 nucleotides read TGCGCCAGCAGCTTGGGGACTAGCGGAGAGACCCAGTACTTC. Translating it yields CASSLGTSGETQYF.

The chain uses TRBV11-2 and TRBJ1-4; a possible D gene is TRBD1 (5 bases). Germline V gene lookup returns CDR1 SGHAT and CDR2 FQNNGV. CDR3 size: 17 residues. Trimming pared 5 bases from V and 0 bases from J, leaving 16 bases between. CDR3 coding DNA: TGTGCCAGCAGCCCGTGGGGCAGTTCTGCAACTAATGAAAAACTGTTTTTT. Protein sequence: CASSPWGSSATNEKLFF.

A few counts support this clone. The rearrangement joins TRBV7-9 to TRBJ1-5; 7 nucleotides line up with TRBD1. V lost 5 bases to trimming and J lost 3 bases; unmatched junction nucleotides: 4. CDR1 and CDR2 (germline): SEHNR, FQNEAQ (reference sequence). The CDR3 runs 14 residues. The CDR3 sequence: CASSPTGINQPQHF. The CDR3 coding sequence is TGTGCCAGCAGCCCGACAGGGATCAATCAGCCCCAGCATTTT. The variable domain in full, with the rest retrieved from reference TRBV7-9 and TRBJ1-5, is DTGVSQNPRHKITKRGQNVTFRCDPISEHNRLYWYRQTLGQGPEFLTYFQNEAQLEKSRLLSDRFSAERPKGSFSTLEIQRTEQGDSAMYLCASSPTGINQPQHFGDGTRLSIL.

The CDR3, as DNA: TGTGCCAGCTCACCAGCGGACAGGGACCTTCAGTACTTC. Amino acid sequence: CASSPADRDLQYF. V is TRBV18 and J is TRBJ2-4; 8 bases are shared with TRBD1. The CDR3 runs 13 residues. CDR1 and CDR2 (germline): KGHSH, LQKENI. The J segment lost 11 bases and the V segment lost 2 bases, leaving 5 bases of the junction unmatched.